The entry that follows covers one T cell receptor (beta chain) sequence. This sample is part of a study of identifying expanded T cells in peripheral blood. Sequencing used immunoSEQ multiplex PCR; TCRdb keeps in-frame clones, though not all of them. The sample holds 75,000 to 100,000 clones, over 75% seen once. The CDR3 runs to 19 residues. This chain uses TRBV21-1 with TRBJ1-1; the table's D call TRBD1 went unverified against the DNA. TRBV21-1 is a pseudogene segment. This clonotype was sampled from a person aged 18 to 75 in good health. The sequencing input was blood. CDR3 bases: TGTGCCAGCAGCATATCGACAGGGGGTGAGGGATCGCGTATCACTGAAGCTTTCTTT. Its translation is CASSISTGGEGSRITEAFF.